The T cell receptor (beta chain) under discussion was sequenced for a study of blood T cell repertoires in COVID-19. In the study overall: Samples of COVID-19 (acute and convalescent) were obtained from the United States, Italy and Spain. Sources were T cells, B-cell-depleted T cells, or PBMCs; the material itself was cDNA or gDNA.

Germline V gives CDR1 SGHAT, CDR2 FQDESV (reference sequence). This CDR3 spans 15 amino acids. Trimming took 5 bases from V and 4 from J; bases not matched to a gene: 6. In the original workflow: Reference gene primer amplification in the assay estimated nucleated cell counts. Profiled with immunoSEQ multiplex PCR; TCRdb holds only in-frame clones, not every one. V, J and clone size are those of that table, while D and trimming were read from the DNA. The table shows hundreds of thousands of clones, with roughly 86% occurring only once. Cohort assignment relied on participant-reported clinical history.

The source material was PBMCs or T cells enriched from blood (not recorded which). The genes are TRBV11-1 and TRBJ2-5; 11 bases are shared with TRBD1. This TCR came from a woman in her 50s who had been exposed to COVID-19. CDR3 sequence reads: CASSGQGAVGETQYF. The CDR3 nucleotides are TGTGCCAGCAGCGGACAGGGGGCAGTGGGAGAGACCCAGTACTTC.